This T cell receptor (beta chain) derives from a study of tumor and adjacent non-tumor tissue in lung cancer. Findings and limits, study-wide: In normal lung, the top 100 clones were significantly more dominant than in tumor.

The template was RNA from unsorted bulk tissue. Distant lung tissue was collected more than 3 cm away from the tumor edge. A remark on this clonotype: Its antigen is still unknown. Sequence at one end of the junction differs from germline and may be a read error.

Three rounds of nested PCR, following a modified ARM-PCR protocol, produced the TCRbeta library. Via MiXCR, TCRdb re-called the multiplex PCR reads, giving one row per CDR3 protein. The table includes around 75,000 distinct CDR3 sequences, less than 75% detected once. The CDR3 extends over 15 amino acids. CDR1 is DFQATT, CDR2 SNEGSKA, per germline (reference sequence). Sequencing used distant non-tumor lung tissue. The TCR comes from a woman in her forties or fifties with non-small cell lung cancer. V usage is TRBV20-1 and J usage is TRBJ1-2; 8 nucleotides match TRBD1. The CDR3 here is CSVRAPGGLLGGYTF. The CDR3 DNA follows: TGCAGTGTTAGAGCCCCAGGGGGCCTATTGGGTGGCTACACTTTC.